This T cell receptor beta chain was identified during a study of blood T cell repertoires in COVID-19 (dated by TCRdb to about 2020). Background for the entire study: Samples from collaborators originated in the United States, Italy and Spain and spanned both the acute and convalescent phases of COVID-19. Subjects who had been exposed to COVID-19, were actively infected with it, or had recovered from it provided the deeply sampled blood TCRbeta repertoires that made up the dataset. The prospective study material was composed of cDNA or gDNA derived from T cells, B-cell-depleted T cells, or PBMCs. Nearly every sample came with metadata listing a de-identified subject ID, COVID-19 status, age in years and sex. HLA class I and class II types, where available, came from metadata supplied by the sample provider rather than from assay-based typing. Samples were obtained from the ongoing ImmuneRACE study (first 160 participants) and from some 1,300 subjects provided by 6 global collaborators. The repertoires were released in a freely available public database meant as a resource for research on the immune response to SARS-CoV-2. Broader findings and caveats from the paper: The amount of clinical and demographic metadata varied by source and participant and was provided uncurated.

The immunoSEQ Assay, a bias-controlled multiplex PCR, was used to amplify TCRbeta CDR3 regions from genomic DNA. In the source study's methods: The number of nucleated cells in each sample was estimated by amplification of reference gene primers within the assay. Sequence reads were collapsed and filtered to measure the absolute abundance of every unique TCRbeta CDR3 rearrangement. For each sample, productive Simpson clonality was calculated by taking the square root of Simpson's diversity index across productive rearrangements. What TCRdb holds here is the immuneACCESS table cut down to in-frame rearrangements. Part of the clones is not present; checked against another copy, under half of the missing clones reflect an unresolved V gene, and the others are unexplained. D and trimming were read from the DNA, whereas the V and J calls and clone size are those reported in that table. Recorded for this sample are fewer than 70,000 clones; roughly 84% of them occurred a single time. In total, the top ten clones hold about 7.8% of the sample.

The germline V gene sets CDR1 to MNHEY and CDR2 to SVGEGT. The cysteine opens and the phenylalanine closes a CDR3 of 16 amino acids. The entry retains the CDR3 DNA only, 48 bases that are in frame from base 1. V trim: 1 base; J trim: 6 bases; unmatched bases: 0. Collaborating institutions collected whole blood in K2EDTA tubes following their own protocols. For TCRbeta analysis, collaborator samples were shipped as frozen whole blood, as isolated PBMCs, or as DNA extracted from either sample type. Note on this clone: Its antigen is not yet known. Per-base quality was not reported, and no clone a single base away is much larger than it.

The sample comprised peripheral blood. The chain is encoded by TRBV6-2 or TRBV6-3 joined to TRBJ2-2, and 15 bases in between align with TRBD2. The sequence derives from a man aged 45-60 years with active COVID-19. The nucleotide sequence reads TGTGCCAGCAGTTACTGGACTAGCGGGAGGGCCGGGGAGCTGTTTTTT. It translates as CASSYWTSGRAGELFF.